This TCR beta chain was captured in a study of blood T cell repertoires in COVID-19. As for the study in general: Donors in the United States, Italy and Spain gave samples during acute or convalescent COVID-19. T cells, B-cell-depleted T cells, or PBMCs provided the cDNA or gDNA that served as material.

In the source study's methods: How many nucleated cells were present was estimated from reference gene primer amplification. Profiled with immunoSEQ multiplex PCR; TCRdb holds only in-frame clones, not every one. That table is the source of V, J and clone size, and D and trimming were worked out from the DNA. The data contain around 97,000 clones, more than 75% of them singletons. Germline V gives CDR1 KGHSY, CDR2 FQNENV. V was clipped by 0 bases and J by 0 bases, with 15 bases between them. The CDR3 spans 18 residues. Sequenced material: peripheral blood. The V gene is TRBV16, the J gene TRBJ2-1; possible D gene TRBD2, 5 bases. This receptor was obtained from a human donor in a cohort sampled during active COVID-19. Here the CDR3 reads CASSQSGVFGSSYNEQFF. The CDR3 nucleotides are TGTGCCAGCAGCCAATCGGGAGTTTTTGGAAGCTCCTACAATGAGCAGTTCTTC.